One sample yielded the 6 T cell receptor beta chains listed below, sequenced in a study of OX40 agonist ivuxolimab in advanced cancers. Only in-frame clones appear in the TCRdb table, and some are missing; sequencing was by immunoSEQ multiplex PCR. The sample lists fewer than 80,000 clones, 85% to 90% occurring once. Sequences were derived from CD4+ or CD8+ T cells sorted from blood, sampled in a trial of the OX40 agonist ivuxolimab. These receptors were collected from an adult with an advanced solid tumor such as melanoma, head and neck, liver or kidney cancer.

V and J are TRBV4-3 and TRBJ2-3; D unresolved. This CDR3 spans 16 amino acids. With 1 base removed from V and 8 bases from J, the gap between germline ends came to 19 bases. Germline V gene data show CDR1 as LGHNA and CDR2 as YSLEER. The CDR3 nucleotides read TGCGCCAGCAGCCAAGTCCCGATAAGTCAAAGAGGTACGCAGTATTTT. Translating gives CASSQVPISQRGTQYF.

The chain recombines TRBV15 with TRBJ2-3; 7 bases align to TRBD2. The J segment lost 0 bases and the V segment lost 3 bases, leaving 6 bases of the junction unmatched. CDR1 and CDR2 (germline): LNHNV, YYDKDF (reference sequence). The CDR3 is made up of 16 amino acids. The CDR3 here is CATSSLLAPSTDTQYF. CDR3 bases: TGTGCCACCAGCAGCCTACTAGCGCCTAGCACAGATACGCAGTATTTT.

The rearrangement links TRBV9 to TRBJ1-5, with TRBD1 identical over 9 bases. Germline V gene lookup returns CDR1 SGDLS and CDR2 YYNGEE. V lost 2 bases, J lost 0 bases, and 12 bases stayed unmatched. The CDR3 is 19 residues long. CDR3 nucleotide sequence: TGTGCCAGCAGCGTCGCCTCGGGACAGGGATTTTATAGCAATCAGCCCCAGCATTTT. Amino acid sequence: CASSVASGQGFYSNQPQHF.

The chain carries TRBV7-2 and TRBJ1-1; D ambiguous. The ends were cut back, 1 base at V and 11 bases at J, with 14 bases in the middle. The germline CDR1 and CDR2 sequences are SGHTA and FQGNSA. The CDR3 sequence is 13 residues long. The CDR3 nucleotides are TGTGCCAGCAGCTTAGATTTTGGGCGTTCGGCTTTCTTT. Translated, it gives CASSLDFGRSAFF.

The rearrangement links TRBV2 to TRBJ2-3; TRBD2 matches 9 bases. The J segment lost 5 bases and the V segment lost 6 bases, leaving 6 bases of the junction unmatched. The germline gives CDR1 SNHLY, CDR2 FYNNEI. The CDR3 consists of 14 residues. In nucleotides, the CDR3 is TGTGCCAGCAGCCCGGGACTAGCTCTAGATACGCAGTATTTT. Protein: CASSPGLALDTQYF.

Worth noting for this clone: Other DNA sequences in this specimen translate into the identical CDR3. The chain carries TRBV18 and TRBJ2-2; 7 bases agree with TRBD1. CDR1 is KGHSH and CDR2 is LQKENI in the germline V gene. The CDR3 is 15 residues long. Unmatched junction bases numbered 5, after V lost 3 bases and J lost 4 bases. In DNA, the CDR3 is TGTGCCAGCTCACCCCAGGGGGACGGCACCGGGGAGCTGTTTTTT. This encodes CASSPQGDGTGELFF.